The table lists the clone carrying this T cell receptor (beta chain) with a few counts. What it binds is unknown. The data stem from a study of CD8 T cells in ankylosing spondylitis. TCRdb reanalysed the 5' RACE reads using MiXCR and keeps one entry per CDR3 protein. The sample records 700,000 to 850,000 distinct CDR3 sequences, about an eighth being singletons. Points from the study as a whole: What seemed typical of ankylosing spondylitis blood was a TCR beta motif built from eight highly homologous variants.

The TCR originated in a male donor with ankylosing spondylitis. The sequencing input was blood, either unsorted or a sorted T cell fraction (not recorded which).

CDR3 in amino acids: CAISELRVASTDTQYF. The CDR3 DNA sequence: TGTGCCATCAGTGAATTGCGGGTTGCTAGCACAGATACGCAGTATTTT. This sequence joins TRBV10-3 and TRBJ2-3, with D maybe TRBD2 (5 bases). The germline V gene encodes CDR1 ENHRY and CDR2 SYGVKD. The CDR3 is 16 amino acids. V was trimmed by 3 bases and J by 0 bases, leaving 13 bases between them.